This TCR beta chain derives from a study of blood T cell repertoires in COVID-19. Turning to the study itself: PBMCs, B-cell-depleted T cells, or T cells provided the cDNA or gDNA that made up the material.

In Seattle, patients joined the study during active infection and were tracked longitudinally. CDR3 length: 15 amino acids. With 5 bases clipped from V and 3 bases from J, the junction kept 7 bases outside the gene matches. Looked up from germline, CDR1 is LNHNV and CDR2 is YYDKDF (reference sequence). Clones were read by immunoSEQ multiplex PCR, and TCRdb kept only the in-frame ones, dropping some. The sample lists 55,000 to 65,000 clones; 89% were seen once. Sequencing was carried out using peripheral blood. The receptor's source is a woman in her sixties or seventies with COVID-19, enrolled during active disease. The chain combines TRBV15 with TRBJ1-2; 9 bases agree with TRBD1. Written as DNA, the CDR3 is TGTGCCACCAGCGCGGGACAGGGAAGCGACTATGGCTACACCTTC. This sequence encodes CATSAGQGSDYGYTF. Full variable domain (rest looked up from reference TRBV15 and TRBJ1-2): DAMVIQNPRYQVTQFGKPVTLSCSQTLNHNVMYWYQQKSSQAPKLLFHYYDKDFNNEADTPDNFQSRRPNTSFCFLDIRSPGLGDTAMYLCATSAGQGSDYGYTFGSGTRLTVV.